This is a list of T cell receptor beta chains from one sample in a study of neurological immune-mediated disorders. MiXCR was run by TCRdb on the 5' RACE reads, yielding one entry per CDR3 protein. The profile shows more than 30,000 distinct CDR3 sequences, approximately 4.4% of them singletons. Sequencing was carried out using PBMCs. These TCRs come from a man younger than 35 in good health. CDR3s include the opening cysteine and the closing phenylalanine or tryptophan. D genes are given only for firm matches. Clone size appears in some rows only: once, few, many, or a class for an expanded clone.

d_call,clone_size,j_call,v_call,cdr3_length,cdr3_aa,cdr3_nt
NA,many,TRBJ2-5,TRBV7-2,13,CASSLDPQETQYF,TGTGCCAGCAGCTTAGATCCCCAAGAGACCCAGTACTTC
TRBD2,many,TRBJ2-7,TRBV5-1,15,CASRLGTSGTYEQYF,TGCGCCAGCCGCTTGGGGACTAGCGGAACCTACGAGCAGTACTTC
TRBD1,many,TRBJ1-5,TRBV20-1,12,CSVGTGNQPQHF,TGCAGTGTAGGGACAGGGAATCAGCCCCAGCATTTT
NA,many,TRBJ1-1,TRBV20-1,15,CSARRRRGLGTEAFF,TGCAGTGCTAGACGGCGGAGAGGGCTCGGCACTGAAGCTTTCTTT
NA,many,TRBJ1-5,TRBV6-6,15,CASTWGGAGNQPQHF,TGTGCCAGCACATGGGGGGGCGCAGGCAATCAGCCCCAGCATTTT
NA,many,TRBJ1-1,TRBV4-2,14,CASSQGTQPTEAFF,TGTGCCAGCAGCCAAGGCACGCAGCCCACTGAAGCTTTCTTT
TRBD1,many,TRBJ2-7,TRBV5-1,15,CASSWGQGGSYEQYF,TGCGCCAGCAGCTGGGGACAGGGTGGCTCCTACGAGCAGTACTTC
NA,many,TRBJ1-6,TRBV11-2,15,CASSLGVRDNSPLHF,TGTGCCAGCAGCTTAGGTGTCAGAGATAATTCACCCCTCCACTTT
NA,many,TRBJ1-1,TRBV5-4,12,CASSTPGSEAFF,TGTGCCAGCAGCACCCCGGGCTCTGAAGCTTTCTTT
NA,many,TRBJ2-7,TRBV7-9,13,CASTEPGFYEQYF,TGTGCCAGCACCGAACCAGGGTTTTACGAGCAGTACTTC
TRBD2,few,TRBJ2-7,TRBV19,15,CASTPLAGVYYEQYF,TGTGCCAGTACCCCGTTAGCGGGGGTTTACTACGAGCAGTACTTC
NA,many,TRBJ1-3,TRBV7-9,14,CASREGVSGNTIYF,TGTGCCAGCCGGGAGGGGGTCTCTGGAAACACCATATATTTT
NA,NA,TRBJ1-1,TRBV6-5,12,CASGFRGEEAFF,TGTGCCAGCGGATTCAGAGGGGAAGAAGCTTTCTTT
NA,many,TRBJ1-2,TRBV19,15,CASRPGTRSNYGYTF,TGTGCCAGTAGACCCGGGACGAGATCTAACTATGGCTACACCTTC
TRBD1,many,TRBJ2-3,TRBV20-1,16,CSVSRAGQGRTDTQYF,TGCAGTGTTTCCAGGGCGGGACAGGGGCGCACAGATACGCAGTATTTT
TRBD1,few,TRBJ2-2,TRBV6-6,16,CASSTEYRGNTGELFF,TGTGCCAGCAGTACGGAATACAGGGGGAACACCGGGGAGCTGTTTTTT
NA,many,TRBJ1-5,TRBV5-1,16,CASSLGQLTTNQPQHF,TGCGCCAGCAGCTTGGGACAGCTGACCACAAATCAGCCCCAGCATTTT
NA,many,TRBJ2-2,TRBV12-3/TRBV12-4,13,CASGQTNTGELFF,TGTGCCAGTGGACAGACGAACACCGGGGAGCTGTTTTTT
NA,once,TRBJ2-1,TRBV7-6,11,CASSNGNEQFF,TGTGCCAGCAGCAATGGAAATGAGCAGTTCTTC
NA,many,TRBJ1-5,TRBV9,16,CASSADGDGLNQPQHF,TGTGCCAGCAGCGCCGACGGGGACGGCCTCAATCAGCCCCAGCATTTT
NA,many,TRBJ1-1,TRBV7-2,13,CASSLVWNTEAFF,TGTGCCAGCAGCTTAGTTTGGAACACTGAAGCTTTCTTT
NA,many,TRBJ2-2,TRBV24-1,13,CATSDNDGGELFF,TGTGCCACCAGTGATAACGATGGCGGGGAGCTGTTTTTT
NA,many,TRBJ1-1,TRBV6-1,12,CASSDGYTEAFF,TGTGCCAGCAGTGACGGTTACACTGAAGCTTTCTTT
NA,many,TRBJ2-7,TRBV12-3/TRBV12-4,11,CASSLETVQYF,TGTGCCAGCAGTTTAGAGACAGTTCAGTACTTC
TRBD2,NA,TRBJ2-5,TRBV19,12,CASSIGGETQYF,TGTGCCAGTAGTATCGGGGGGGAGACCCAGTACTTC
NA,many,TRBJ2-5,TRBV10-2,12,CASSVGTETQYF,TGCGCCAGCAGTGTCGGGACAGAGACCCAGTACTTC
NA,many,TRBJ2-1,TRBV5-1,14,CASSLAGDYNEQFF,TGCGCCAGCAGCTTGGCGGGGGACTACAATGAGCAGTTCTTC
TRBD1,many,TRBJ1-1,TRBV20-1,16,CSARDLDRAPNTEAFF,TGCAGTGCTAGAGATCTCGACAGGGCTCCGAACACTGAAGCTTTCTTT